These 32 T cell receptor beta chains were all obtained from the same sample, sequenced in a study of OX40 agonist ivuxolimab in advanced cancers. The protocol was immunoSEQ multiplex PCR, while the TCRdb copy is restricted to in-frame clones and leaves out a portion. The sample includes 50,000 to 65,000 clones, 85% to 90% of them seen just once. The sequenced sample was CD4+ or CD8+ T cells sorted from blood, obtained in a trial of the OX40 agonist ivuxolimab. These receptors were taken from an adult with an advanced solid tumor such as melanoma, head and neck, liver or kidney cancer.

The chain employs TRBV5-4 and TRBJ2-1, with D possibly being TRBD2 (5 bases). The germline V gene has CDR1 SGHNT and CDR2 YYREEE (reference sequence). The CDR3 consists of 14 residues. V lost 10 bases, J lost 3 bases, and 17 bases lay in between. CDR3 in amino acids: CAYTRASLYNEQFF. The CDR3 DNA follows: TGTGCCTATACACGTGCTAGCCTCTACAATGAGCAGTTCTTC.

The chain uses TRBV4-1 and TRBJ2-7; possibly TRBD1 for D (6 bases). The V gene lost 0 bases and the J gene lost 9 bases, with 12 bases spanning the gap. Germline V gene data show CDR1 as MGHRA and CDR2 as YSYEKL. The CDR3 consists of 13 residues. The CDR3 loop reads CASSQDRGQGQYF. The DNA of the CDR3 is TGCGCCAGCAGCCAAGACAGGGGTCAGGGGCAGTACTTC.

The gene calls are TRBV27 and TRBJ2-2, with D uncertain. Germline V gene lookup returns CDR1 MNHEY and CDR2 SMNVEV (reference sequence). The CDR3 loop spans 14 amino acids. V lost 2 bases to trimming and J lost 3 bases, with 7 bases between them. The CDR3: CASSLGLYTGELFF. CDR3 DNA sequence: TGTGCCAGCAGTTTAGGCCTCTACACCGGGGAGCTGTTTTTT.

The rearrangement uses TRBV6-5 and TRBJ1-5; D remains unclear. This CDR3 is 13 amino acids long. The V gene lost 0 bases and the J gene lost 4 bases, with 4 bases spanning the gap. Germline CDR1 and CDR2: MNHEY and SVGAGI. CDR3: CASSYSLNQPQHF. The CDR3 DNA is TGTGCCAGCAGTTACTCCTTAAATCAGCCCCAGCATTTT.

This sequence joins TRBV6-5 and TRBJ2-5; no definite D call. The CDR3 has 14 residues. V lost 6 bases and J lost 0, with 11 bases in between. The germline CDR1 and CDR2 sequences are MNHEY and SVGAGI. CDR3: CASRVTPHQETQYF. The DNA of the CDR3 is TGTGCCAGCAGAGTGACGCCACACCAAGAGACCCAGTACTTC.

The rearrangement links TRBV4-1 to TRBJ2-7; the match to TRBD2 covers 8 bases. CDR1 and CDR2 (germline): MGHRA, YSYEKL. The CDR3 has 16 amino acids. J gave up 1 base and V 1 base, and 6 bases lay outside the gene matches. CDR3 in amino acids: CASSQAPTSGSYEQYF. The CDR3 bases are TGCGCCAGCAGCCAAGCCCCCACTAGCGGATCCTACGAGCAGTACTTC.

The gene calls are TRBV5-4 and TRBJ2-7; TRBD2 is a possible D gene (5 bases). Germline loops: CDR1 SGHNT, CDR2 YYREEE (reference sequence). The length of the CDR3 is 12 residues. V was trimmed by 3 bases and J by 5 bases, leaving 9 bases between them. The CDR3 region has the DNA TGTGCCAGCAGCTCCGGACTCCACGAGCAGTACTTC. Its protein product is CASSSGLHEQYF.

The chain employs TRBV29-1 and TRBJ2-6; D may be TRBD1 or TRBD2 (6 bases each). The CDR3 runs to 16 residues. The V and J ends lost 4 bases and 0 bases respectively, with 13 bases between them. CDR1 is SQVTM, CDR2 ANQGSEA, per germline. In DNA, the CDR3 is TGCAGCGTTGGGAAGGGGGGTAGCTCTGGGGCCAACGTCCTGACTTTC. Protein: CSVGKGGSSGANVLTF.

The CDR3 DNA reads TGTGCCAGCAGTAAGCAGGGGGCCGATGAGCAGTTCTTC. It specifies CASSKQGADEQFF. V gene TRBV25-1 combines with J gene TRBJ2-1; 8 bases agree with TRBD1. The germline gives CDR1 MGHDK, CDR2 SYGVNS. V dropped 5 bases and J dropped 8; count of bases not matched to a gene: 5. The CDR3 is made up of 13 amino acids. Drawing the rest from reference TRBV25-1 and TRBJ2-1, the complete variable domain is EADIYQTPRYLVIGTGKKITLECSQTMGHDKMYWYQQDPGMELHLIHYSYGVNSTEKGDLSSESTVSRIRTEHFPLTLESARPSHTSQYLCASSKQGADEQFFGPGTRLTVL.

The CDR3 DNA reads as TGTGCCAGCAGTCGGCTAGCGGGGGGCCCCTACGAGCAGTACTTC. The encoded protein is CASSRLAGGPYEQYF. The V and J genes are TRBV6-5 and TRBJ2-7; 11 bases match TRBD2. Germline CDR1 is MNHEY and CDR2 is SVGAGI. The CDR3 totals 15 residues. Trimming took 5 bases from V and 2 from J; bases not matched to a gene: 5.

The chain uses TRBV28 and TRBJ1-2; 9 nucleotides line up with TRBD1. Germline CDR1 reads MDHEN; CDR2 reads SYDVKM. This CDR3 spans 14 amino acids. The V and J ends lost 4 bases and 8 bases, in that order; junction bases with no gene match: 8. Here the CDR3 DNA reads TGTGCCAGCAGTTCTTACAGGGGGCGGGGAGGCTACACCTTC. This translates into CASSSYRGRGGYTF.

The J gene is TRBJ1-2, the V gene TRBV5-4; a possible D gene is TRBD1 (6 bases). Trimming took off 2 bases at V and 7 bases at J, with 12 bases between the two ends. The germline CDR1 and CDR2 sequences are SGHNT and YYREEE (reference sequence). This CDR3 spans 13 amino acids. This CDR3 reads CASSFHRAGGYTF. The CDR3 coding sequence is TGTGCCAGCAGCTTCCACAGGGCGGGTGGCTACACCTTC. The full variable domain, completed using reference TRBV5-4 and TRBJ1-2, is ETGVTQSPTHLIKTRGQQVTLRCSSQSGHNTVSWYQQALGQGPQFIFQYYREEENGRGNFPPRFSGLQFPNYSSELNVNALELDDSALYLCASSFHRAGGYTFGSGTRLTVV.

Regarding this clone: Other DNA sequences from this sample encode an identical CDR3 as well. The V call is TRBV12-5, the J call TRBJ1-5, with 10 positions matching TRBD1. V lost 10 bases, J lost 3 bases, and 9 bases stayed unmatched. Per germline, CDR1 LGHNT and CDR2 FRNRAP. CDR3 length: 15 amino acids. CDR3 amino acids: CATSGQGLDNQPQHF. CDR3 bases: TGTGCTACCTCGGGACAGGGGTTGGACAATCAGCCCCAGCATTTT.

The V gene is TRBV5-1, the J gene TRBJ2-5; 7 nucleotides agree with TRBD2. The length of the CDR3 is 15 residues. Losses at the gene ends were 4 bases for V and 5 bases for J; bases not matched to a gene: 11. Germline-derived CDR1 and CDR2 are SGHRS and YFSETQ. In DNA, the CDR3 is TGCGCCAGCAGCCTAACGGGGACTACTGCGGAGACCCAGTACTTC. Protein sequence: CASSLTGTTAETQYF.

The chain uses TRBV7-2 and TRBJ2-5, with 10 bases fitting TRBD1. After removal of 4 bases from V and 6 bases from J, the junction contained 8 bases not matched to a gene. CDR1 SGHTA and CDR2 FQGNSA come from the germline V gene. CDR3 length equals 15 residues. The CDR3 here is CASSSAGTGDKTQYF. The CDR3 coding sequence is TGTGCCAGCAGCTCCGCCGGGACAGGGGATAAGACCCAGTACTTC.

The chain employs TRBV19 and TRBJ1-4, with D uncertain. The V and J ends lost 5 bases and 3 bases respectively, with 13 bases between them. CDR1 is LNHDA and CDR2 is SQIVND in the germline V gene (reference sequence). The CDR3 totals 15 residues. The CDR3 is CASSFKGFPNEKLFF. The CDR3 DNA reads TGTGCCAGTAGTTTTAAGGGCTTTCCTAATGAAAAACTGTTTTTT.

V is TRBV27 and J is TRBJ2-3, with a weak D call TRBD1 (7 bases). CDR3 length: 15 amino acids. The germline V and J ends were trimmed by 5 bases and 4 bases, with 16 bases remaining between them. Germline CDR1 reads MNHEY; CDR2 reads SMNVEV (reference sequence). CDR3: CASSVADRFSDTQYF. The CDR3 DNA follows: TGTGCCAGCAGTGTAGCGGACAGGTTTTCAGATACGCAGTATTTT.

The rearrangement links TRBV2 to TRBJ2-1, with D tentatively TRBD2 (7 bases). Germline CDR1 reads SNHLY; CDR2 reads FYNNEI. The V end lost 2 bases, the J end lost 5 bases, and 13 bases lay between the germline ends. The CDR3 has 15 amino acids. CDR3 DNA sequence: TGTGCCAGCAGTGAATACGGGGGGCTCGACAATGAGCAGTTCTTC. Encoded protein: CASSEYGGLDNEQFF.

The chain links TRBV9 to TRBJ2-2; 9 bases line up with TRBD2. Losses at the gene ends were 0 bases for V and 2 bases for J; bases not matched to a gene: 8. CDR3 length: 18 residues. Germline V gene data show CDR1 as SGDLS and CDR2 as YYNGEE. CDR3 region: CASSVGGGGQINTGELFF. DNA for the CDR3: TGTGCCAGCAGCGTAGGCGGGGGGGGACAGATAAACACCGGGGAGCTGTTTTTT.

The V call is TRBV19, the J call TRBJ1-2, with D tentatively TRBD1 (5 bases). Germline V gene data show CDR1 as LNHDA and CDR2 as SQIVND (reference sequence). The CDR3 loop spans 14 amino acids. V was clipped by 3 bases and J by 6 bases, with 14 bases between them. The CDR3 DNA reads TGTGCCAGTAGTATTGCGGGGGTTGGCGATGGCTACACCTTC. It encodes CASSIAGVGDGYTF.

This clone qualifies as medium-sized. J is TRBJ1-3 and V is TRBV6-5, with D maybe TRBD1 (6 bases). Germline V gives CDR1 MNHEY, CDR2 SVGAGI. The CDR3 covers 14 residues. The V end lost 6 bases, the J end lost 8 bases, and 17 bases lay between the germline ends. The CDR3 is CASRDQGWSDTIYF. The CDR3 DNA is TGTGCCAGCAGGGACCAGGGGTGGTCGGACACCATATATTTT.

The chain has TRBV19 and TRBJ1-1, with D hard to call. The V end was cut by 5 bases, the J end by 0 bases, with 7 bases between. The CDR3 extends over 13 amino acids. CDR1 is LNHDA and CDR2 is SQIVND in the germline V gene (reference sequence). CDR3 bases: TGTGCCAGTAGTGTTATGGTGAACACTGAAGCTTTCTTT. The encoded protein is CASSVMVNTEAFF.

The chain recombines TRBV9 with TRBJ2-2; maybe TRBD1 (5 bases). The germline gives CDR1 SGDLS, CDR2 YYNGEE. CDR3 length: 16 amino acids. The V gene lost 3 bases and the J gene lost 6 bases, with 18 bases spanning the gap. This CDR3 reads CASSARTGLGAGELFF. In DNA, the CDR3 is TGTGCCAGCAGCGCCCGGACCGGGTTAGGGGCCGGGGAGCTGTTTTTT.

The table lists this clone with a count of one. CDR3 region: CASSPQRKSGPNSYNEQFF. As DNA, the CDR3 is TGTGCCAGCTCACCACAAAGGAAGAGCGGTCCAAACTCCTACAATGAGCAGTTCTTC. The chain joins TRBV18 to TRBJ2-1; TRBD2 might be the D (5 bases). Germline CDR1 is KGHSH and CDR2 is LQKENI. Trimming shortened V by 1 base and J by 0 bases, and 19 bases separated the two germline ends. This CDR3 is 19 amino acids long.

This chain links TRBV5-1 with TRBJ2-2; D call uncertain. V shed 0 bases and J shed 4 bases, with 7 bases lying between them. CDR1 SGHRS and CDR2 YFSETQ come from the germline V gene. The CDR3 is 14 residues long. CDR3 sequence (DNA): TGCGCCAGCAGCTTGGCGGGCCTCACCGGGGAGCTGTTTTTT. It translates to CASSLAGLTGELFF.

This clone appeared once. The chain carries TRBV29-1 and TRBJ2-1, with D perhaps TRBD1 (5 bases). Germline V lookup: CDR1 SQVTM, CDR2 ANQGSEA. The CDR3 loop spans 15 amino acids. The V gene lost 4 bases and the J gene lost 0 bases, with 13 bases spanning the gap. The CDR3 nucleotides read TGCAGCGTTGGGGGTGGGGCGGCCTCCTACAATGAGCAGTTCTTC. This translates into CSVGGGAASYNEQFF.

This chain uses TRBV19 with TRBJ1-1; TRBD1 might be the D (6 bases). The germline V gene encodes CDR1 LNHDA and CDR2 SQIVND (reference sequence). Trimming removed 9 bases at V and 3 bases at J, with 11 bases between. This CDR3 spans 12 amino acids. The CDR3 coding sequence is TGTGCCAGCGTACAGGGAGACACTGAAGCTTTCTTT. Translation: CASVQGDTEAFF.

V usage is TRBV10-3 and J usage is TRBJ1-2; 10 nucleotides line up with TRBD1. The CDR3 is 13 residues long. Germline CDR1 and CDR2: ENHRY and SYGVKD. V gave up 10 bases and J gave up 4 bases; unmatched junction bases: 6. The CDR3 DNA sequence: TGTGCCACCACTGACAGGGGGCTCTATGGCTACACCTTC. Protein sequence: CATTDRGLYGYTF.

The chain links TRBV19 to TRBJ1-1; TRBD1 might be the D (6 bases). Per germline, CDR1 LNHDA and CDR2 SQIVND (reference sequence). The ends were cut back, 5 bases at V and 5 bases at J, with 15 bases in the middle. The CDR3 sequence is 14 residues long. CDR3 nucleotide sequence: TGTGCCAGTAGTGGGAGTCGGGGGCAGACTGAAGCTTTCTTT. This sequence encodes CASSGSRGQTEAFF.

The rearrangement links TRBV29-1 to TRBJ2-5; perhaps TRBD2 as D (5 bases). Germline V gene sequence: CDR1 SQVTM, CDR2 ANQGSEA. Trimming took 4 bases from V and 5 from J, leaving 11 bases between them. This CDR3 is 12 amino acids long. The CDR3 nucleotides are TGCAGCGTTGCCGAATCGGGGGAGACCCAGTACTTC. Translating it yields CSVAESGETQYF.

This clone was seen only once. This rearrangement joins TRBV7-9 to TRBJ1-5; D ambiguous. Per the germline V gene, CDR1 is SEHNR and CDR2 is FQNEAQ (reference sequence). V shed 4 bases and J shed 4 bases, with 8 bases lying between them. This CDR3 region has 13 residues. The CDR3 reads CASSSEVNQPQHF. DNA of the CDR3: TGTGCCAGCAGCTCGGAAGTTAATCAGCCCCAGCATTTT.

This clone occurred once. The chain joins TRBV18 to TRBJ2-6; a weak D match, TRBD1 (6 bases). V lost 4 bases, J lost 0 bases, and 13 bases lay in between. Germline V gene sequence: CDR1 KGHSH, CDR2 LQKENI. There are 17 residues in the CDR3. This CDR3 reads CASSLRTDVSGANVLTF. The CDR3 DNA follows: TGTGCCAGCTCACTAAGGACAGATGTCTCTGGGGCCAACGTCCTGACTTTC.